This TCR beta chain was found in a study of blood T cell repertoires in COVID-19. For the study at large: Both acute and convalescent COVID-19 samples were obtained from the United States, Italy and Spain. Sources were T cells, B-cell-depleted T cells, or PBMCs; the material itself was cDNA or gDNA.

The repertoire was sequenced with immunoSEQ multiplex PCR; TCRdb's copy has only in-frame clones and lacks some. The sample gives about 200,000 clones, around four fifths of which show up once; approximately 5% is in the top ten. The V segment lost 4 bases and the J segment 4 bases; nucleotides outside the gene matches: 4. Germline CDR1 SGHRS, CDR2 YFSETQ. This CDR3 has 15 residues. This clone was counted between two and nine times. Sequencing was done on a sample of peripheral blood. The gene calls are TRBV5-1 and TRBJ2-2; 10 bases map to TRBD2. This receptor was identified in a woman in her 70s with active or convalescent COVID-19. This CDR3 reads CASSQRLAGTGELFF. CDR3 nucleotide sequence: TGCGCCAGCAGCCAGAGACTAGCGGGCACCGGGGAGCTGTTTTTT.